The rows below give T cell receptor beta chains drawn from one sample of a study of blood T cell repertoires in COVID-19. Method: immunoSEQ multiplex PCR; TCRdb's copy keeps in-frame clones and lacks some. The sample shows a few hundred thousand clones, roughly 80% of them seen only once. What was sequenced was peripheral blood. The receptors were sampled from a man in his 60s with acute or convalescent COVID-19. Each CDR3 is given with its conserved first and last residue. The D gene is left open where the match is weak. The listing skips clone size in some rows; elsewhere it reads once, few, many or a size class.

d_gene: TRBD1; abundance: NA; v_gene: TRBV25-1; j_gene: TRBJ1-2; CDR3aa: CASSELGDRDLTSGYTF; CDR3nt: TGTGCCAGCAGTGAATTGGGGGACAGGGACTTGACAAGTGGCTACACCTTC
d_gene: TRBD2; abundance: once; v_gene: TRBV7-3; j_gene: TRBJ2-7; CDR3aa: CASSRGLAGEGYEQYF; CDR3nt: TGTGCCAGCAGTCGGGGACTAGCGGGAGAGGGGTACGAGCAGTACTTC
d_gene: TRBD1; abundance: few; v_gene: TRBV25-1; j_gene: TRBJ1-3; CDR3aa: CASAQGARNTIYF; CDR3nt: TGTGCCAGCGCGCAGGGGGCAAGAAACACCATATATTTT
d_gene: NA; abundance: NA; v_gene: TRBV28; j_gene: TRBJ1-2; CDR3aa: CASNLGGNDGYTF; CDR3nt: TGTGCCAGCAACCTGGGGGGGAACGATGGCTACACCTTC
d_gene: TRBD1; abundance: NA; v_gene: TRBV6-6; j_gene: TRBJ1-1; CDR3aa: CASSTQGENTEAFF; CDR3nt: TGTGCCAGCAGTACACAGGGGGAGAACACTGAAGCTTTCTTT
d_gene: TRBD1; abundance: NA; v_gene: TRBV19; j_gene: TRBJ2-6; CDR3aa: CASTPAGWVGGGPGANVLTF; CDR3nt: TGTGCCAGTACCCCAGCTGGATGGGTAGGGGGCGGACCCGGGGCCAACGTCCTGACTTTC
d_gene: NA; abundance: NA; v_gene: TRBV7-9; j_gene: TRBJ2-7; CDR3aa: CASTHGGRGRTYEQYF; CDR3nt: TGTGCCAGCACACACGGGGGCAGGGGGAGGACCTACGAGCAGTACTTC
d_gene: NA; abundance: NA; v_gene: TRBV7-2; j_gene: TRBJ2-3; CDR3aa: CASSLVGGEGDTQYF; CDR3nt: TGTGCCAGCAGCTTAGTCGGGGGAGAGGGGGATACGCAGTATTTT
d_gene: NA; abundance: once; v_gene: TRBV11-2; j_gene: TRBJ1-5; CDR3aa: CASSLDIQDEQPQHF; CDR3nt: TGTGCCAGCAGCTTAGATATACAAGATGAACAGCCCCAGCATTTT
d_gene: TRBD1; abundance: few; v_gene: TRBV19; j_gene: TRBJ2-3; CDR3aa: CASSARTGGSTDTQYF; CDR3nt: TGTGCCAGTAGTGCGCGGACAGGGGGTTCTACAGATACGCAGTATTTT
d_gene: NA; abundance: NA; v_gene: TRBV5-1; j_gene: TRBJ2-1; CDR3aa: CASSVGDTYNEQFF; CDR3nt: TGCGCCAGCAGCGTAGGGGATACCTACAATGAGCAGTTCTTC
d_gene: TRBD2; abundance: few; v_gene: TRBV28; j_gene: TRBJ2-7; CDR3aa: CASSLPAGVGEQYF; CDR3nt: TGTGCCAGCAGTTTACCAGCGGGAGTGGGCGAGCAGTACTTC
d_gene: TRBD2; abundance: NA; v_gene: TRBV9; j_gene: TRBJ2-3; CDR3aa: CASSVGGVAGAQDTQYF; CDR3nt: TGTGCCAGCAGCGTAGGAGGAGTAGCGGGGGCGCAGGATACGCAGTATTTT
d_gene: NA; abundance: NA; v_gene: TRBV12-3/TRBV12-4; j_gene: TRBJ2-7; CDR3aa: CASSFTRAYEQYF; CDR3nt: TGTGCCAGCAGTTTTACGAGGGCCTACGAGCAGTACTTC
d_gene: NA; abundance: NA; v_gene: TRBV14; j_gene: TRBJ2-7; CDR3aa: CASSQEDIYYEQYF; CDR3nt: TGTGCCAGCAGCCAAGAAGACATCTACTACGAGCAGTACTTC
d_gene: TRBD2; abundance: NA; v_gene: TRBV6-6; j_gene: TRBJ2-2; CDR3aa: CASRRLGGRGNTGELFF; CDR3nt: TGTGCCAGCAGGCGACTCGGCGGGAGGGGGAACACCGGGGAGCTGTTTTTT
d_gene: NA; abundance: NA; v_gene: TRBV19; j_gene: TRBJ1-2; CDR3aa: CASSADRWNYGYTF; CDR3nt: TGTGCCAGTAGTGCCGACAGGTGGAACTATGGCTACACCTTC
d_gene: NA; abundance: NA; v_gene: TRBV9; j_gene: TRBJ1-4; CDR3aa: CASSVGGDFSEKLFF; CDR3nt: TGTGCCAGCAGCGTAGGAGGGGACTTTAGCGAAAAACTGTTTTTT
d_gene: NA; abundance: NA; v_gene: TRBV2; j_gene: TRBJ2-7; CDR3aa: CASTRESYEQYF; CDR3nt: TGTGCCAGCACGAGGGAATCCTACGAGCAGTACTTC
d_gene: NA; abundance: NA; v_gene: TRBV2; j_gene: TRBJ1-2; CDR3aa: CATEGQWGIGYTF; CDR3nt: TGTGCCACCGAAGGACAGTGGGGAATAGGCTACACCTTC
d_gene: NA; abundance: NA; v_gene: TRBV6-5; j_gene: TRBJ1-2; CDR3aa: CASRTASNYGYTF; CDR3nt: TGTGCCAGCAGAACAGCTTCTAACTATGGCTACACCTTC
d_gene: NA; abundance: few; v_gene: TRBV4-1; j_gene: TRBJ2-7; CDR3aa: CASSQHRDNTYEQYF; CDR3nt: TGCGCCAGCAGCCAACACCGGGACAACACCTACGAGCAGTACTTC
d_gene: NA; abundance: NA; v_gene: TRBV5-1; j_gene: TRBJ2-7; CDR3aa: CASSPGQGGTYEQYF; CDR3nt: TGCGCCAGCAGCCCCGGACAAGGGGGTACCTACGAGCAGTACTTC
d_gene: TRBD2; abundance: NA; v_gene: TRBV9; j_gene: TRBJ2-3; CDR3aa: CASSVGGSGRNTQYF; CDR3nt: TGTGCCAGCAGCGTAGGAGGTAGCGGGAGGAATACGCAGTATTTT
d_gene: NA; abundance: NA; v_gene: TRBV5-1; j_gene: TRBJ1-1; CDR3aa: CASSFRGATEAFF; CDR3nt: TGCGCCAGCAGCTTCCGGGGGGCGACTGAAGCTTTCTTT
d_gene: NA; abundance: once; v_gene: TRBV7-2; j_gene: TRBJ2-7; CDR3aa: CASSPQGGGSYEQYF; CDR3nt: TGTGCCAGCAGCCCCCAGGGGGGTGGCTCCTACGAGCAGTACTTC
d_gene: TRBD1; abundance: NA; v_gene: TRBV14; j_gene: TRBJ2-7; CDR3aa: CASSQEDRDFYEQYF; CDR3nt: TGTGCCAGCAGCCAAGAGGACAGGGACTTCTACGAGCAGTACTTC
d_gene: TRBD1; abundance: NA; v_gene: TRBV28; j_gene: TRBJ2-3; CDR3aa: CASSGTGGSDTQYF; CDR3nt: TGTGCCAGCAGTGGGACAGGGGGTTCAGATACGCAGTATTTT
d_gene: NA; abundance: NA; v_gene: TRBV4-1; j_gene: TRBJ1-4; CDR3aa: CASSQPQRSRGEKLFF; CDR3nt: TGCGCCAGCAGCCAACCTCAGCGATCCCGTGGAGAAAAACTGTTTTTT